This TCR beta chain is from a study of CD8+CD57+ T cells in acquired aplastic anemia. This clonotype was detected ten times or more. The V segment lost 4 bases and the J segment 5 bases; nucleotides outside the gene matches: 5. Germline V CDR1 and CDR2: SGHAT, FQNNGV. The CDR3 covers 15 residues. Investigators profiled TCR beta VDJ and CDR3 from genomic DNA template. TCRdb reprocessed the reads via MiXCR and lists one record per CDR3 protein. The table has about 130,000 distinct CDR3 sequences, over 45% seen once. The genes are TRBV11-2 and TRBJ2-7; TRBD2 agrees at 13 bases. The specimen was sorted CD4+, CD8+, or CD8+CD57+ T cells (not recorded which) from PBMCs. The receptor comes from a human donor in good health, serving as a control. CDR3 in DNA: TGTGCCAGCAGCTCCCGACTAGCGGGGGGCAACGAGCAGTACTTC. Translation gives CASSSRLAGGNEQYF.